This record looks at one T cell receptor (beta chain) sequence and its context. What antigen it recognizes has not been identified. No qualities accompany the bases; no much larger clone lies one base away. The CDR3 starts with the cysteine, ends with the phenylalanine, and has 14 residues. Only the CDR3 DNA is retained, 42 bases long and in frame from the first base. Looking up the germline V gene yields CDR1 MDHEN and CDR2 SYDVKM. V sheds 5 bases and J sheds 4 bases, leaving 12 bases between their ends. This specimen comes from a study of shared clonotypes between healthy human individuals (dated by TCRdb to 2020 to 2022). Background on the whole study: The cohort included three men and a couple of women between 18 and 49 years of age. For each donor, CD4 naive and CD4 memory were each run on three plates, CD8 naive on two plates, and CD8 memory on one plate. To estimate repertoire size and how much clonotype sharing occurs between individuals, the study deeply sequenced the blood TCR repertoires of 5 or 6 healthy adults. To increase sequencing depth and limit assay-specific biases, different laboratories used diverse techniques to prepare libraries and sequence TCR repertoires. Leukapheresis yielded between about 0.85 and 10 billion PBMCs per donor. What the work shows at the level of the full study, not this receptor alone: Rarefaction of sorted-subset datasets indicated incomplete sequencing despite the large sequencing depth. The small number of donors limited the genetic and exposure-history diversity represented. Higher generation probabilities were observed for clonotypes shared by all four sorted-subset donors than for non-shared clonotypes. Sampling was limited to blood, and TCR repertoires in tissue likely differ from TCR repertoires in blood. Naive subsets generally had larger estimated clonotype richness than memory subsets. Pairwise subsampling indicated that sequencing depth was expected to affect the degree of clonotype sharing among donors. Sharing across a handful of donors was observed for roughly 5.4% of naive CD4, over 3% of naive CD8, around 2.5% of memory CD4, and less than 0.45% of memory CD8 clonotypes.

Donors were healthy HIV-negative adults with no recently reported acute infections or vaccinations. Every donor was a Caucasian adult living in Nashville, Tennessee, USA. CD4+ T cells were enriched by magnetic negative selection; naive cells were then positively selected on CD45RA, and the negative fraction formed the memory subset. Blood was collected by leukapheresis, and PBMCs were isolated by Ficoll-Histopaque density gradient centrifugation and then cryopreserved in liquid nitrogen vapor phase. Analytical flow cytometry was used to check the purity and quantity of every magnetically sorted T cell population. From each sorted fraction, genomic DNA was isolated and quantified by UV absorbance on a Nanodrop 2000c. Using the deep immunoSEQ assay, TCR CDR3 regions were amplified from genomic DNA by multiplex PCR. Genomic DNA extracted from each cell subset was distributed evenly over all wells of several immunoSEQ 96-well plates, and each plate served as one replicate. For sorted subsets, each replicate PCR was loaded with about 0.2 ug genomic DNA, equivalent to 32,000 or so T cell genomes. Purified libraries were quantified with a Qubit 3.0 fluorometer, sized on a Bioanalyzer 2100, and re-quantified with the KAPA Library Quantification kit. Every immunoSEQ 96-well plate was sequenced on a dedicated single-read 150-cycle Illumina NextSeq 550 flow cell. On the authors' methods: Because only junctional sequences without quality scores were contained in the immunoSEQ output, filtering matching that applied to full-length reads could not be performed. To assign V/J genes and CDR3, sequences were annotated using PyIR, a Python wrapper for IgBLAST v1.9, with IMGT germline references. Reads with weak V/J assignments (E-value above 1e-6), missing CDR3, stop codons, out-of-frame junctions, or ambiguous translated residues were removed. A V3J clonotype was defined by an identical inferred V gene, J gene, and CDR3 amino acid sequence. The percentage overlap between two repertoires was calculated by dividing the number of shared unique clonotypes by the size of the smaller repertoire. RTK rarefaction, the Chao1 estimator, and Recon v2.1 estimates of unobserved clonotypes were used to assess repertoire richness. OLGA was used to compute generation probabilities for all TCRbeta clonotypes that the gDNA method yielded from a handful of donors. The clones in this table, taken by TCRdb from immuneACCESS, are in-frame only. Not every clone is retained; where verified, under half of the shortfall comes from an unresolved V gene, and the cause of the rest is unknown. The V and J calls and clone size are taken from that table; D and trimming were inferred from the DNA. Present in this sample are 2 million to 2.5 million clones, around 92% of which were seen just once. Together, the top ten hold around 0.35% of the sample.

Sequencing was carried out using naive CD4+ T cells from PBMCs. Reading the label with the study, this specimen's cell subset or site is: CD45RA+ positively selected. This receptor chain uses TRBV28 and TRBJ1-3; a confident D gene designation cannot be given. The sequence derives from a man younger than 35 in good health. Some clones in this sample may be carry-over from other donors' samples. The CDR3 protein sequence reads: CASSPAQRGNTIYF. The DNA sequence reads TGTGCCAGCAGTCCGGCCCAGCGCGGAAACACCATATATTTT.